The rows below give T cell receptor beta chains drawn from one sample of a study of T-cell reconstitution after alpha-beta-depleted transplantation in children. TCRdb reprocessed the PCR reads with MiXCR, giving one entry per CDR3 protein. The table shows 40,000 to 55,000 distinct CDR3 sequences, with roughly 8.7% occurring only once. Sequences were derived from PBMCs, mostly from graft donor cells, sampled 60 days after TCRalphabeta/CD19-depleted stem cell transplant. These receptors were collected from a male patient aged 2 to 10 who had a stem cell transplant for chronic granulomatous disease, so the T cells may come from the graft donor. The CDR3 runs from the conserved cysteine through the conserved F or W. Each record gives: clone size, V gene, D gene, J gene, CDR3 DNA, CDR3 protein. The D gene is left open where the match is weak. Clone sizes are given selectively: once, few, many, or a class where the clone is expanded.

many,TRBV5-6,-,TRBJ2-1,TGTGCCAGCAGCTTGGGGACTTTCCAGTTCTTC,CASSLGTFQFF
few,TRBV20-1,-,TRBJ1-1,TGCAGTGCAGGGGTGGTCGGTCCTGACGTAAGTCCACACATGAACACTGAAGCTTTCTTT,CSAGVVGPDVSPHMNTEAFF
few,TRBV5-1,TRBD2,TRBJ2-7,TGCGCCAGCAGCCTTCGTGCGGGAGGTCCCTACGAGCAGTACTTC,CASSLRAGGPYEQYF
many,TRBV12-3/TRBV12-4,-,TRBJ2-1,TGTGCCAGCAGTCCGTCGGTCCAGGACATAACCTACAATGAGCAGTTCTTC,CASSPSVQDITYNEQFF
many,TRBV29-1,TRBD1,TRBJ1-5,TGCTACCGGGACAGGGGTCAGCCCCAGCATTTT,CYRDRGQPQHF
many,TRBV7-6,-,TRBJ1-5,TGTGCCAGCAGCCCAATTTCTCAGCCCCAGCATTTT,CASSPISQPQHF
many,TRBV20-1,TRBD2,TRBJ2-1,TGCAGTGCCCGGACTAGCGGGAGTTACAATGAGCAGTTCTTC,CSARTSGSYNEQFF
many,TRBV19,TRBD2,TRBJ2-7,TGTGCCAGTAGTTCTGGGGGACTAGCGGCCTACGAGCAGTACTTC,CASSSGGLAAYEQYF
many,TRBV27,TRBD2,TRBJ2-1,TGTGCCAGCAGTTTACTAGCGGGAAACGAGCAGTTCTTC,CASSLLAGNEQFF
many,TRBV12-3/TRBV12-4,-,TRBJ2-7,TGTGCCAGCAGTTTGGGGGAATTGAAGCAGTACTTC,CASSLGELKQYF
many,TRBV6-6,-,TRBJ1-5,TGTGCCAGCAGTTACTCGAGGGACCAGCCCCAGCATTTT,CASSYSRDQPQHF
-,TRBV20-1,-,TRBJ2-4,TGCAGTGCTAGAGATTTTAGAGGGGGAGGGATTCAGTACTTC,CSARDFRGGGIQYF
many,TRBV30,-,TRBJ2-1,TGTGCCTGGAGTTTTACAAATGAGCAGTTCTTC,CAWSFTNEQFF
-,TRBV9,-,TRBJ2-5,TGTGCCAGCAGCACGAGCCGGAGCCAAGAGACCCAGTACTTC,CASSTSRSQETQYF
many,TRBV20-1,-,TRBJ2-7,TGCAGTGCTAGAGATCGGCAGCGCAGTACGTTGGAGCAGTACTTC,CSARDRQRSTLEQYF
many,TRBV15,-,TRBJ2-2,TGTGCCACCAGCAGAGGGAAGACACCGAACACCGGGGAGCTGTTTTTT,CATSRGKTPNTGELFF
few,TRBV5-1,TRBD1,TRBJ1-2,TGCGCCAGCAGCTTCACAGGGGGCGGCCACTATGGCTACACCTTC,CASSFTGGGHYGYTF
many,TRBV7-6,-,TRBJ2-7,TGTGCCAGCAGGCGGGACCCGCACTACGAGCAGTACTTC,CASRRDPHYEQYF
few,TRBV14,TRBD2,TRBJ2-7,TGTGCCAGCAGCCAAGGAGGGACTAGCGGGAGCCTCCCCTACGAGCAGTACTTC,CASSQGGTSGSLPYEQYF
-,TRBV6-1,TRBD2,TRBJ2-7,TGTGCCAGCAGGCTAGCGGCCTACAGCTCCTACGAGCAGTACTTC,CASRLAAYSSYEQYF
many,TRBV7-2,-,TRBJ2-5,TGTGCCAGCAGCCCAGAACTGAGCCAAGAGACCCAGTACTTC,CASSPELSQETQYF
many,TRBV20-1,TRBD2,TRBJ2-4,TGCAGTGCTATCCCCTATAGCGGGGAGGGAGCCAAAAACATTCAGTACTTC,CSAIPYSGEGAKNIQYF
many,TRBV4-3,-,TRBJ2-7,TGCGCCAGCAGCCATTCCGCGCCAGATCAGCACTACGAGCAGTACTTC,CASSHSAPDQHYEQYF
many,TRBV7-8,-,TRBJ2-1,TGTGCCAGCAGCCGCCCGGGAGTCTACAATGAGCAGTTCTTC,CASSRPGVYNEQFF
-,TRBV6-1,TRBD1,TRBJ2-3,TGTGCCAGCAGTACAGGGGGCCTTGGCACAGATACGCAGTATTTT,CASSTGGLGTDTQYF
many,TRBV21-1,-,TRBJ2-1,TGTGCCACCCCGAAACACAAACTAGACTACGCCTACAATGAGCAGTTCTTC,CATPKHKLDYAYNEQFF
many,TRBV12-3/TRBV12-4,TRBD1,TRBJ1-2,TGTGCCAGCAGTACCGAGGACAGGTATTATGGCTACACCTTC,CASSTEDRYYGYTF
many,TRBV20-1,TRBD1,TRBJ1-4,TGCAGTGCTAGGGAGACAGGGGTTACTGAAAAACTGTTTTTT,CSARETGVTEKLFF
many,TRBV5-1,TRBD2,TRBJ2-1,TGCGCCAGCAGCCCGGGACTAGCGGGAGGGTACAATGAGCAGTTCTTC,CASSPGLAGGYNEQFF
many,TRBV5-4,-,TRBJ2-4,TGTGCCAGCAGCTTGTATCCGGCTATCGCGACCGGGCTAGCCAAAAACATTCAGTACTTC,CASSLYPAIATGLAKNIQYF
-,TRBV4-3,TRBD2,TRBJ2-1,TGCGCCAGCAGCCAAGACGTACTAGCGGGAGGGAATGAGCAGTTCTTC,CASSQDVLAGGNEQFF
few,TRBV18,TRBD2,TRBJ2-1,TGTGCCAGCTCGGGGGGGGGAACCTCCTACAATGAGCAGTTCTTC,CASSGGGTSYNEQFF
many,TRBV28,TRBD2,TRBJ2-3,TGTGCCAGCAGCTCGACTAGCGGGAGAATTACAGATACGCAGTATTTT,CASSSTSGRITDTQYF
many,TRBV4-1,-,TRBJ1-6,TGCGCCAGCAGCCAAGACGTCCGTGGGCAGGGTGAGGTTTTGTGGGATAATTCACCCCTCCACTTT,CASSQDVRGQGEVLWDNSPLHF
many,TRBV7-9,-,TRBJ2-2,TGTGCCAGCAGCTTAATAATCGGACTACGACGGATCACCGGGGAGCTGTTTTTT,CASSLIIGLRRITGELFF
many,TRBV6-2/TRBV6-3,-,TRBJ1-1,TGTGCCAGCAGTTACAAGGAGAACACTGAAGCTTTCTTT,CASSYKENTEAFF